One and the same sample provided the 12 T cell receptor beta chains below, sequenced in a study of blood T cell repertoires in COVID-19. Only in-frame clones appear in the TCRdb table, and some are missing; sequencing was by immunoSEQ multiplex PCR. The sample lists roughly 50,000 clones, roughly 85% occurring once. The sequenced material came from peripheral blood. The receptors derive from a woman of 80 years or more with acute or convalescent COVID-19.

The chain uses TRBV18 and TRBJ1-1; TRBD1 is a possible D gene (6 bases). V was shortened by 0 bases and J by 5 bases, with 10 bases between the two germline ends. Germline CDR1 is KGHSH and CDR2 is LQKENI. The CDR3 totals 14 residues. The CDR3 loop reads CASSPPDRWTEAFF. The CDR3 coding sequence is TGTGCCAGCTCACCACCCGACAGGTGGACTGAAGCTTTCTTT. Full variable domain (outside the CDR3, taken from reference TRBV18 and TRBJ1-1): NAGVMQNPRHLVRRRGQEARLRCSPMKGHSHVYWYRQLPEEGLKFMVYLQKENIIDESGMPKERFSAEFPKEGPSILRIQQVVRGDSAAYFCASSPPDRWTEAFFGQGTRLTVV.

This clone was detected once. Written as DNA, the CDR3 is TGTGCCAGCAGCCAAAGGGGGTCCCTCGAGCAGTACTTC. Its protein product is CASSQRGSLEQYF. J is TRBJ2-7 and V is TRBV14, with D possibly matching TRBD1 (6 bases). V dropped 2 bases and J dropped 6 bases, with 11 bases sitting between them. Per germline, CDR1 SGHDN and CDR2 FVKESK. The CDR3 runs 13 residues.

The chain has TRBV7-2 and TRBJ1-5; the D gene is possibly TRBD1 (5 bases). Germline CDR1 and CDR2: SGHTA and FQGNSA. The V and J ends lost 5 bases and 4 bases respectively, with 9 bases between them. The CDR3 length is 13 residues. CDR3 sequence: CASSRDSNQPQHF. CDR3 sequence (DNA): TGTGCCAGCAGCAGAGACAGTAATCAGCCCCAGCATTTT.

V is TRBV19 and J is TRBJ1-1, with D tentatively TRBD1 (5 bases). Germline V gene lookup returns CDR1 LNHDA and CDR2 SQIVND (reference sequence). V was pared by 3 bases and J by 0 bases, with 14 bases between. The CDR3 has 16 amino acids. CDR3 nucleotides: TGTGCCAGTAGTATCGGCCCCAGGGCCATGAACACTGAAGCTTTCTTT. Protein sequence: CASSIGPRAMNTEAFF.

The chain has TRBV7-9 and TRBJ1-3, with 8 bases identical to TRBD1. Germline lookup yields CDR1 SEHNR and CDR2 FQNEAQ (reference sequence). This CDR3 spans 18 amino acids. V shed 2 bases and J 0 bases; nucleotides not matched to a gene: 9. The CDR3 DNA sequence: TGTGCCAGCAGCTTATGGACAGGGCAAATTCGCTCTGGAAACACCATATATTTT. Its protein is CASSLWTGQIRSGNTIYF.

The chain carries TRBV30 and TRBJ1-4; D not resolved. V was cut by 3 bases and J by 8 bases, with 16 bases left in between. Looked up from germline, CDR1 is GTSNPN and CDR2 is SVGIG (reference sequence). This CDR3 is built from 14 residues. The CDR3 protein is CAWRDPFTGEKLFF. CDR3 DNA sequence: TGTGCCTGGAGGGACCCCTTCACGGGGGAAAAACTGTTTTTT.

This clone appeared a single time. The rearrangement uses TRBV15 and TRBJ2-3; TRBD2 matches at 8 bases. Germline loops: CDR1 LNHNV, CDR2 YYDKDF (reference sequence). V lost 0 bases and J lost 6; bases outside the gene matches: 8. This CDR3 comprises 16 residues. CDR3 in amino acids: CATSRDPAGGLDTQYF. CDR3 sequence (DNA): TGTGCCACCAGCAGAGACCCCGCGGGGGGCCTCGATACGCAGTATTTT.

The V call is TRBV6-6, the J call TRBJ2-1; 7 nucleotides line up with TRBD2. This CDR3 is built from 16 residues. V was pared by 2 bases and J by 6 bases, with 10 bases of the junction left unmatched. Germline CDR1 is MNHNY and CDR2 is SVGAGI (reference sequence). The CDR3 DNA reads as TGTGCCAGCAGTTACCCTGGCGGGAGCACCGGCAATGAGCAGTTCTTC. Residues: CASSYPGGSTGNEQFF.

The chain carries TRBV4-2 and TRBJ2-2, with 9 bases that match TRBD2. Trimming cost V 4 bases and J 4 bases; bases outside gene matches: 13. The germline gives CDR1 LGHNA, CDR2 YNFKEQ. CDR3 size: 18 residues. The CDR3 sequence: CASSRHLLRGGPTGELFF. DNA for the CDR3: TGTGCCAGCAGCCGACACCTCCTGCGGGGGGGCCCCACCGGGGAGCTGTTTTTT.

This chain uses TRBV19 with TRBJ2-5; 15 nucleotides match TRBD2. The germline gives CDR1 LNHDA, CDR2 SQIVND (reference sequence). The CDR3 consists of 18 residues. J gave up 3 bases and V 5 bases, and 10 bases lay outside the gene matches. CDR3 region: CASSPHRTSGGAKETQYF. The CDR3 DNA sequence: TGTGCCAGTAGTCCACACCGGACTAGCGGGGGGGCCAAAGAGACCCAGTACTTC.

This chain links TRBV7-3 with TRBJ2-3; 8 positions match TRBD2. This CDR3 has 16 amino acids. Germline assignment: CDR1 SGHTA and CDR2 FQGTGA. The trim removed 5 bases at V and 2 bases at J, leaving 9 bases unmatched. Here the CDR3 DNA reads TGTGCCAGCAGCCCCGGGGGGGGCCCGAACACAGATACGCAGTATTTT. Its protein is CASSPGGGPNTDTQYF.

V gene TRBV5-6 combines with J gene TRBJ1-2; 9 bases are a match to TRBD1. CDR3 size: 15 residues. Per the germline V gene, CDR1 is SGHDT and CDR2 is YYEEEE. V was clipped by 4 bases and J by 7 bases; unmatched bases: 11. The CDR3 coding sequence is TGTGCCAGCAGCGCGCCGGGACAGGGCCTTTTTGGCTACACCTTC. Translating it yields CASSAPGQGLFGYTF. The full variable domain, rest sourced from reference TRBV5-6 and TRBJ1-2, is DAGVTQSPTHLIKTRGQQVTLRCSPKSGHDTVSWYQQALGQGPQFIFQYYEEEERQRGNFPDRFSGHQFPNYSSELNVNALLLGDSALYLCASSAPGQGLFGYTFGSGTRLTVV.